These T cell receptor beta chains were read from a single sample in a study of T cell repertoires in cytomegalovirus infection. MiXCR was run by TCRdb on the reads, yielding one entry per CDR3 protein. The sample contains approximately 120,000 distinct CDR3 sequences, around 32% of which appear only once. The antigens these receptors bind are not known. The sample here was CD8+ T cells from cultured PBMCs, taken from culture after CMV antigen stimulation. These receptors were taken from a human donor in good health (CMV status not recorded). Some clones in this sample may be carry-over from other donors' samples. Both conserved end residues are part of each CDR3. Fields, in order: J gene, V gene, D gene, clone size, CDR3 DNA, CDR3 protein. The D gene is left open where the match is weak. Clone size is not always given. Where it is, it says once, few, many or a class for expanded clones.

J: TRBJ2-3
V: TRBV27
D: NA
size: many
DNA: TGTGCCAGCAGTTTACTCCACACAGATACGCAGTATTTT
CDR3: CASSLLHTDTQYF

J: TRBJ2-1
V: TRBV7-9
D: TRBD2
size: NA
DNA: TGTGCCAGCAGCCCTCGGACTAGCGGGGGTTATGAGCAGTTCTTC
CDR3: CASSPRTSGGYEQFF

J: TRBJ1-2
V: TRBV6-2/TRBV6-3
D: NA
size: NA
DNA: TGTGCCAGCAGTTACTCGGTAGGCTACACCTTC
CDR3: CASSYSVGYTF

J: TRBJ1-5
V: TRBV6-6
D: NA
size: few
DNA: TGTGCCAGCAGTTACTCGATCGCAGGGGATAGCAATCAGCCCCAGCATTTT
CDR3: CASSYSIAGDSNQPQHF

J: TRBJ2-1
V: TRBV7-6
D: TRBD2
size: NA
DNA: TGTGCCAGCAGCTTATCCGGGACTAGCGGGGGGGAAACGGGTAATGAGCAGTTCTTC
CDR3: CASSLSGTSGGETGNEQFF

J: TRBJ1-5
V: TRBV2
D: TRBD1
size: few
DNA: TGTGCCAGCAGTGTTGGGCAGGGGGTCCAGCCCCAGCATTTT
CDR3: CASSVGQGVQPQHF

J: TRBJ2-5
V: TRBV5-4
D: TRBD1
size: NA
DNA: TGTGCCAGCAGCTTCCGGGACAGGGGGGACCAAGAGACCCAGTACTTC
CDR3: CASSFRDRGDQETQYF

J: TRBJ1-1
V: TRBV4-1
D: NA
size: few
DNA: TGCGCCAGCAGCCAAGTTAGGGGAGCGAACACTGAAGCTTTCTTT
CDR3: CASSQVRGANTEAFF

J: TRBJ2-7
V: TRBV4-1
D: NA
size: few
DNA: TGCGCCAGCAGCTCAAAGGACACTTCCTACGAGCAGTACTTC
CDR3: CASSSKDTSYEQYF

J: TRBJ2-1
V: TRBV5-6
D: TRBD1
size: NA
DNA: TGTGCCAGCAGCTTGGACAGGGGGCTATACAATGAGCAGTTCTTC
CDR3: CASSLDRGLYNEQFF

J: TRBJ2-1
V: TRBV12-3/TRBV12-4
D: NA
size: NA
DNA: TGTGCCAGCAGCAACCCAAGGGAGGCCTACAATGAGCAGTTCTTC
CDR3: CASSNPREAYNEQFF

J: TRBJ2-3
V: TRBV14
D: TRBD2
size: NA
DNA: TGTGCCAGCAGCCAAGTTGGCCTAGCGGGGGGAGAAAGCACAGATACGCAGTATTTT
CDR3: CASSQVGLAGGESTDTQYF

J: TRBJ2-7
V: TRBV6-8
D: NA
size: NA
DNA: TGTGCCAGCAGCCACAGGAGATCCTACGAGCAGTACTTC
CDR3: CASSHRRSYEQYF

J: TRBJ2-3
V: TRBV6-5
D: TRBD2
size: NA
DNA: TGTGCCAGCAGTAGACTTGGAGTGGGGCTAGCGGGATACACAGATACGCAGTATTTT
CDR3: CASSRLGVGLAGYTDTQYF

J: TRBJ2-3
V: TRBV29-1
D: NA
size: NA
DNA: TGCAGCGTTGTCGGCTGGCAGGGGTCCCCCGGAGGAGATACGCAGTATTTT
CDR3: CSVVGWQGSPGGDTQYF

J: TRBJ1-6
V: TRBV9
D: TRBD1
size: NA
DNA: TGTGCCAGCAGCTCGGTGGATCAGGGGGAAAATTCACCCCTCCACTTT
CDR3: CASSSVDQGENSPLHF

J: TRBJ2-5
V: TRBV4-1
D: NA
size: few
DNA: TGCGCCAGCAGCCAATACACCGGAAGCGCCCTAGCTAACCAAGAGACCCAGTACTTC
CDR3: CASSQYTGSALANQETQYF

J: TRBJ1-2
V: TRBV7-2
D: NA
size: many
DNA: TGTGCCAGCAGCTTAGGGGCCAGAACAACAACTAACTATGGCTACACCTTC
CDR3: CASSLGARTTTNYGYTF

J: TRBJ1-1
V: TRBV7-2
D: NA
size: few
DNA: TGTGCCAGCAGCTTAGCGCAGGGGTTCGGGGCTGAAGCTTTCTTT
CDR3: CASSLAQGFGAEAFF

J: TRBJ1-6
V: TRBV7-4
D: NA
size: NA
DNA: TGTGCCAGCAGTCAAAACCCGGGACACCACAAAAACAATAATTCACCCCTCCACTTT
CDR3: CASSQNPGHHKNNNSPLHF

J: TRBJ1-1
V: TRBV6-5
D: NA
size: NA
DNA: TGTGCCAGTACCGGGGGCGCGGCTGAAGCTTTCTTT
CDR3: CASTGGAAEAFF

J: TRBJ1-2
V: TRBV5-8
D: TRBD1
size: NA
DNA: TGTGCCAGCAGCTTGGGACAGGGGGCAGCTAACTATGGCTACACCTTC
CDR3: CASSLGQGAANYGYTF

J: TRBJ2-7
V: TRBV6-2/TRBV6-3
D: TRBD1
size: NA
DNA: TGTGCCAGCAGTTTGGGACAGGGGGCTTGGGAGCAGTACTTC
CDR3: CASSLGQGAWEQYF

J: TRBJ1-4
V: TRBV7-8
D: NA
size: many
DNA: TGTGCCAGCAGCTTAGACTTGGTCCTGCTCACTAATGAAAAACTGTTTTTT
CDR3: CASSLDLVLLTNEKLFF